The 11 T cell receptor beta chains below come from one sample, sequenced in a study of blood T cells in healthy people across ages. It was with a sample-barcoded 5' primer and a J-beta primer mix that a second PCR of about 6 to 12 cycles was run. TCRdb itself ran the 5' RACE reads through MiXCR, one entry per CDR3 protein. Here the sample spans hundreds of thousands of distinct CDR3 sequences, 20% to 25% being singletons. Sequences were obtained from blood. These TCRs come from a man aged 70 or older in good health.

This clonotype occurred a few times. Written as DNA, the CDR3 is TGCAGTGCTAGGCAGGGGTTGAACACTGAAGCTTTCTTT. This sequence encodes CSARQGLNTEAFF. The chain employs TRBV20-1 and TRBJ1-1; TRBD1 might be the D (6 bases). The V end lost 3 bases, the J end lost 0 bases, and 8 bases lay between the germline ends. The CDR3 has 13 amino acids. Germline CDR1 DFQATT, CDR2 SNEGSKA (reference sequence).

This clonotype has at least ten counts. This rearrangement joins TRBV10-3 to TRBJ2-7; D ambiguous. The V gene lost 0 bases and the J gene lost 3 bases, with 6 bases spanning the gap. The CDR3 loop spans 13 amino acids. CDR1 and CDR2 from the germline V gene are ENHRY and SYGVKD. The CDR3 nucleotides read TGTGCCATCAGTGAGTCGAGCAGCTACGAGCAGTACTTC. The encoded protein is CAISESSSYEQYF.

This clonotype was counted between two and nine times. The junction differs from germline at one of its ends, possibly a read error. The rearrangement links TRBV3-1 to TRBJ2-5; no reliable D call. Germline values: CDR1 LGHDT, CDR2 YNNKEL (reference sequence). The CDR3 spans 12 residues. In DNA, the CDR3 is TGTGCCAGCAGCCCATCCAATGGCGGAAGGTTCTTC. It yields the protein CASSPSNGGRFF.

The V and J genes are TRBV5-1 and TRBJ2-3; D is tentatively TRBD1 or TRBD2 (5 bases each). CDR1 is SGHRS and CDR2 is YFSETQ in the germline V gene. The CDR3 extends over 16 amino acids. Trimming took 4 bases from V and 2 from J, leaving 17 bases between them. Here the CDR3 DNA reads TGCGCCAGCAGCCCGGAACCCCGGGGCCCCACAGATACGCAGTATTTT. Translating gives CASSPEPRGPTDTQYF.

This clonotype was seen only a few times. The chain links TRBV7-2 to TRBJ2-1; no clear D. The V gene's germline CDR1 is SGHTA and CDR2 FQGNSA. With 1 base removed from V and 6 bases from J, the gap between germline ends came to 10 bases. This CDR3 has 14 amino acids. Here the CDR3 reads CASSLDPALNEQFF. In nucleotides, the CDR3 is TGTGCCAGCAGCTTAGACCCAGCTCTCAATGAGCAGTTCTTC.

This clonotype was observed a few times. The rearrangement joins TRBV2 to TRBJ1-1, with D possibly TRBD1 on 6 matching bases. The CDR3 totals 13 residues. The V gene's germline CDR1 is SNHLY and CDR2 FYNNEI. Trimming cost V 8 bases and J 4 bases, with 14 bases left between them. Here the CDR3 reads CASGGPRGTEAFF. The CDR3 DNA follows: TGTGCCAGCGGAGGTCCCAGGGGCACTGAAGCTTTCTTT.

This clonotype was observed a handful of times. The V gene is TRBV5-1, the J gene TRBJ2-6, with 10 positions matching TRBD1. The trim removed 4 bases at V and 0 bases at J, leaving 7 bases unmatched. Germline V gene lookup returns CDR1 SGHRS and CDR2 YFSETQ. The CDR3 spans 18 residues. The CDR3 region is CASSLDRGSSSGANVLTF. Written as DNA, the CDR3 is TGCGCCAGCAGCCTGGACAGGGGGTCCTCCTCTGGGGCCAACGTCCTGACTTTC.

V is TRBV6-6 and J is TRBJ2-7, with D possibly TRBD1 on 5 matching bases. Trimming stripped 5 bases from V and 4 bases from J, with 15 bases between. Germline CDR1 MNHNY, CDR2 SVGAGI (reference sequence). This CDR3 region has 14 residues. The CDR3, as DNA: TGTGCCAGCAGTCCCCGCATAGGGGTGTACGAGCAGTACTTC. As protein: CASSPRIGVYEQYF.

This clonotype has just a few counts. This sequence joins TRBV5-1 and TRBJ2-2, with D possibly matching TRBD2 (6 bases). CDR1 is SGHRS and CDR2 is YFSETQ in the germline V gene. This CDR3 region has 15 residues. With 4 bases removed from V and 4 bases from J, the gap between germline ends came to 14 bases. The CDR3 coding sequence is TGCGCCAGCAGCCTCCGGGAGTCCCCCACCGGGGAGCTGTTTTTT. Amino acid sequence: CASSLRESPTGELFF.

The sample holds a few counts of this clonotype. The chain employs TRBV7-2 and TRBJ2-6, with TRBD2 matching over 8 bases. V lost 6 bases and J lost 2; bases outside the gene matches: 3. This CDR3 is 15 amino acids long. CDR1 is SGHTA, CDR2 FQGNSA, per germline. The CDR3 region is CASRTGGPGANVLTF. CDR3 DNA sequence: TGTGCCAGCAGGACGGGAGGGCCTGGGGCCAACGTCCTGACTTTC.

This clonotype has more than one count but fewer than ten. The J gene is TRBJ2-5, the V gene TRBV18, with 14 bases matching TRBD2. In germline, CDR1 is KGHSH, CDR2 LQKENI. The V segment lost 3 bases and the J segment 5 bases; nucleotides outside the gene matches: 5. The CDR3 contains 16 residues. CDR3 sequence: CASSPGLAGVVETQYF. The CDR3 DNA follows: TGTGCCAGCTCACCGGGACTAGCGGGAGTCGTGGAGACCCAGTACTTC.